Reported below is one TCR beta chain. The antigen it binds to is not known. No clone much larger than this one lies a single base away; base qualities are absent. Via the germline V gene, CDR1 is SGHTA and CDR2 FQGNSA. V is pruned by 3 bases and J by 3 bases, leaving 6 bases of the junction without a gene match. The cysteine opens and the phenylalanine closes a CDR3 of 16 amino acids. Just the 48-base CDR3 DNA is kept, in frame starting at base 1. TRB sequencing used genomic DNA with the immunoSEQ assay at survey resolution or the hsTCRB kit. The original methods were these. The immunoSEQ software was used for initial read processing, and the LymphoSeq R package was used for repertoire analyses. Clonality was calculated as 1 minus normalized Shannon entropy, and the Gini coefficient was also calculated for each TRB dataset. To infer phenotypes in unsorted samples, TRB sequences from sorted subsets of the recipient or donor were mapped onto unsorted samples from the same recipient. Sourced from immuneACCESS, this table was stored by TCRdb with only in-frame sequences that have V and J called. A share of the clones is absent; for the studies checked, an unresolved V gene accounts for under half, and the remainder has no known explanation. V and J calls plus clone size are reproduced from that table; the DNA served to infer D and trimming. The sample has 21,000 or so clones on record, roughly 98% of them singletons. About 0.14% of the sample goes to the ten largest clones.

The sample is drawn from a study of T cells after posttransplantation cyclophosphamide (TCRdb year 2016). Broadly, across the study: Using TRB sequencing, the study followed how the T cell repertoire reconstituted after myeloablative bone marrow transplantation in which posttransplantation cyclophosphamide served as GVHD prophylaxis. Antigen receptor sequencing covered samples from 30 to 40 PTCy-treated patients and about 17 of their related bone marrow donors. Because TRA and TRB clonality correlated tightly in about ten samples, the subsequent TCR analyses were limited to TRB only. TRB sequencing was performed on blood from all 35 or so PTCy patients with 1-year posttransplant specimens. Public TRB sequences were checked against a database of over 3,500 sequences associated with responses to pathogens, tumor antigens, self-antigens and alloantigens. In 3 patients, TRB sequencing was also performed on up to about 3 more blood samples taken 2 to 5.2 years after transplant, and in a handful of patients, pretransplant blood was also TRB-sequenced.

Peripheral blood samples were provided by related bone marrow donors on the day of marrow donation. Viable CD3+CD4+ or CD3+CD8+ cells that were CCR7+CD45RA+CD45RO-CD95-CD27+CD28+ were defined as naive T cells. Peripheral blood and bone marrow mononuclear cells were isolated by Ficoll-Hypaque density centrifugation and were cryopreserved. CD4+ and CD8+ T cells, including naive and memory subsets, were sorted by FACS using a FACSAria II. What the research found in general, with its limitations: Across the approximately 47 patients, TRB clonality was highly associated with recipient CMV seropositivity and CMV reactivation, and diversity with PTCy was similar to that in the CNI/methotrexate controls. Donor-recipient similarity was low at 1-2 months but increased during the first year, and donor CD8+ memory clones often dominated later blood repertoires. The TRB repertoires of T cells infiltrating skin or GI tract showed only limited overlap with the TRB repertoires of T cells in blood.

The specimen sequenced was naive CD8+ T cells sorted from PBMCs. The receptor was derived from a man aged 35 to 55 in good health, CMV-negative, and a related stem cell transplant donor. The chain is made from TRBV7-2 and TRBJ2-3; TRBD2 agrees with 10 junctional bases. The DNA sequence reads TGTGCCAGCAGCTTGGGACTAGCGATATTAACAGATACGCAGTATTTT. It specifies CASSLGLAILTDTQYF.